This T cell receptor (beta chain) was sequenced for a study of cytomegalovirus exposure and HLA in healthy donors. CDR1 SGHDT and CDR2 YYEEEE come from the germline V gene. The CDR3 contains 13 residues. Trimming stripped 4 bases from V and 5 bases from J, with 13 bases between. Points from the study as a whole: Common viral pathogens were later found to be apparently linked to several of the most significant clusters.

Notes on this clone: Its specificity is not known. A single base is all that separates this from a far larger clone, so a read error is likely.

The PCR used 60 Vbeta and 13 Jbeta primers. Sequencing was performed with immunoSEQ multiplex PCR; in TCRdb, only in-frame clones are kept and a portion is missing. The repertoire has some 120,000 clones, around 80% of them found once; the top ten carry more than 3%. This receptor was identified in a young man in good health and CMV-seronegative. The chain couples TRBV5-6 to TRBJ2-7, with a possible D match to TRBD2 (6 bases). The sample was PBMCs. The CDR3 bases are TGTGCCAGCAGCCATCGGGGAGGCGACGAGCAGTACTTC. This sequence encodes CASSHRGGDEQYF.